The 4 T cell receptor beta chains presented below share a single source sample, sequenced in a study of early T cells in non-severe SARS-CoV-2 infection. TCRdb fed the 5' RACE reads into MiXCR, producing one record per CDR3 protein. The sample includes some 82,000 distinct CDR3 sequences, around 10% of them seen just once. Sequenced material: whole blood. The receptors here all came from an adult who was a healthcare worker with PCR-confirmed SARS-CoV-2 infection or an uninfected control (not recorded which).

This clonotype was found many times. The genes are TRBV20-1 and TRBJ2-1, with TRBD2 matching 9 bases. The germline V gene encodes CDR1 DFQATT and CDR2 SNEGSKA (reference sequence). Unmatched junction bases numbered 11, after V lost 6 bases and J lost 5 bases. The CDR3 spans 15 residues. The CDR3 DNA follows: TGCAGTGCCTCCAGCGGGGGGTTTGGCCACAATGAGCAGTTCTTC. This codes for CSASSGGFGHNEQFF.

This clonotype was observed many times. This rearrangement joins TRBV6-6 to TRBJ1-1; D not certain. The CDR3 runs 15 residues. CDR1 and CDR2 from the germline V gene are MNHNY and SVGAGI (reference sequence). Between the trimmed V and J ends, which lost 1 base and 0 bases, there was a span of 9 bases. CDR3 protein: CASSYYGGMNTEAFF. The CDR3 DNA reads TGTGCCAGCAGTTACTACGGAGGGATGAACACTGAAGCTTTCTTT.

This chain joins TRBV5-1 and TRBJ2-4; 11 bases align to TRBD2. Germline V lookup: CDR1 SGHRS, CDR2 YFSETQ. V dropped 3 bases and J dropped 6; count of bases not matched to a gene: 5. This CDR3 contains 15 residues. The CDR3: CASSWAGTSGNIQYF. CDR3 DNA sequence: TGCGCCAGCAGCTGGGCCGGGACTAGCGGAAACATTCAGTACTTC. Filled out from reference TRBV5-1 and TRBJ2-4, the complete variable domain reads KAGVTQTPRYLIKTRGQQVTLSCSPISGHRSVSWYQQTPGQGLQFLFEYFSETQRNKGNFPGRFSGRQFSNSRSEMNVSTLELGDSALYLCASSWAGTSGNIQYFGAGTRLSVL.

V is TRBV4-1 and J is TRBJ2-7; D perhaps matches TRBD2 (6 bases). CDR3 size: 14 residues. CDR1 and CDR2 from the germline V gene are MGHRA and YSYEKL. V lost 1 base to trimming and J lost 2 bases, with 9 bases between them. For the CDR3, the DNA is TGCGCCAGCAGCCAAGGGGGGGAAACCTACGAGCAGTACTTC. This codes for CASSQGGETYEQYF.